The T cell receptor beta chain under discussion was sequenced for a study of blood T cell repertoires in COVID-19. For the study at large: The samples span acute and convalescent COVID-19 from the United States, Italy and Spain. PBMCs, B-cell-depleted T cells, or T cells provided the cDNA or gDNA that made up the material.

Per the germline V gene, CDR1 is LNHDA and CDR2 is SQIVND (reference sequence). The CDR3 has 14 residues. J gave up 4 bases and V 3 bases, and 5 bases lay outside the gene matches. The repertoire was sequenced with immunoSEQ multiplex PCR; TCRdb's copy has only in-frame clones and lacks some. The sample contains 100,000 or so clones, 85% to 95% of which appear only once. The clonotype was recovered from a human donor with active COVID-19. The donor label of this sample is uncertain. Sequenced sample: peripheral blood. The chain recombines TRBV19 with TRBJ1-2, with TRBD1 matching over 7 bases. The CDR3 region is CASSMRGGLYGYTF. The CDR3 DNA is TGTGCCAGTAGTATGAGAGGGGGCCTCTATGGCTACACCTTC. Drawing the rest from reference TRBV19 and TRBJ1-2, the complete variable domain is DGGITQSPKYLFRKEGQNVTLSCEQNLNHDAMYWYRQDPGQGLRLIYYSQIVNDFQKGDIAEGYSVSREKKESFPLTVTSAQKNPTAFYLCASSMRGGLYGYTFGSGTRLTVV.